These 18 T cell receptor beta chains share one sample of origin, sequenced in a study of shared clonotypes between healthy human individuals. Terminally differentiated effector memory CD45RA+ cells were excluded from the naive CD8 cells, which were CD45RO-negative and positively selected for CCR7. The table came from immunoSEQ multiplex PCR; TCRdb's copy has only in-frame clones and leaves some out. The table has hundreds of thousands of clones, 90% to 98% seen once. What was sequenced was naive CD8+ T cells sorted from blood. These receptors all come from a man aged 30 to 39 in good health.

The rearrangement links TRBV11-2 to TRBJ2-1, with 12 nucleotides matching TRBD1. Germline CDR1 reads SGHAT; CDR2 reads FQNNGV. The CDR3 contains 16 residues. The J segment lost 8 bases and the V segment lost 6 bases, leaving 11 bases of the junction unmatched. CDR3 DNA: TGTGCCAGCAGTCGCCCGCGGGACAGGGGGCAGGATGAGCAGTTCTTC. Protein product: CASSRPRDRGQDEQFF.

The chain is built from TRBV7-9 and TRBJ1-1; D is ambiguous. Trimming left V 4 bases short and J 5 bases short, with 8 bases between. Germline assignment: CDR1 SEHNR and CDR2 FQNEAQ (reference sequence). The CDR3 runs 12 residues. The CDR3 loop reads CASSSPRTEAFF. The CDR3 DNA sequence: TGTGCCAGCAGCTCCCCGAGGACTGAAGCTTTCTTT.

V is TRBV9 and J is TRBJ1-1, with D maybe TRBD1 (6 bases). Germline loops: CDR1 SGDLS, CDR2 YYNGEE. Trimming shortened V by 3 bases and J by 1 base, and 13 bases separated the two germline ends. CDR3 length: 15 residues. Here the CDR3 DNA reads TGTGCCAGCAGCGCCTGGGGGGCTCCGAACACTGAAGCTTTCTTT. This sequence encodes CASSAWGAPNTEAFF.

CDR3 bases: TGTGCCTGGCTACAGGGCGGTGTTTATGATACGCAGTATTTT. Protein product: CAWLQGGVYDTQYF. The V call is TRBV30, the J call TRBJ2-3, with TRBD1 as a possible D gene (6 bases). Between the trimmed V and J ends, which lost 5 bases and 6 bases, there was a span of 18 bases. Germline CDR1 reads GTSNPN; CDR2 reads SVGIG (reference sequence). The CDR3 loop spans 14 amino acids.

The sample holds one count of this clone. This rearrangement joins TRBV6-5 to TRBJ1-4; D is unclear. The germline V and J ends were trimmed by 1 base and 3 bases, with 9 bases remaining between them. This CDR3 is 15 amino acids long. Germline CDR1 and CDR2: MNHEY and SVGAGI. The CDR3 loop reads CASSYLEAANEKLFF. As DNA, the CDR3 is TGTGCCAGCAGTTACTTGGAAGCAGCTAATGAAAAACTGTTTTTT.

DNA of the CDR3: TGCGCCAGCGGAGTAGCGGCTTACGAGCAGTACTTC. It specifies CASGVAAYEQYF. This chain links TRBV10-2 with TRBJ2-7, with a weak D call TRBD2 (6 bases). V was cut by 8 bases and J by 4 bases, with 12 bases left in between. The CDR3 extends over 12 amino acids. Germline loops: CDR1 WSHSY, CDR2 SAAADI.

V and J are TRBV4-3 and TRBJ2-3; TRBD2 aligns across 7 bases. The CDR3 sequence is 19 residues long. V shed 1 base, J shed 3 bases, and the junction held 16 bases outside the gene matches. CDR1 and CDR2 from the germline V gene are LGHNA and YSLEER. CDR3 region: CASSQAPWGRPGGTDTQYF. The CDR3 nucleotides are TGCGCCAGCAGCCAAGCCCCCTGGGGTCGGCCCGGGGGGACAGATACGCAGTATTTT.

V gene TRBV4-3 combines with J gene TRBJ2-3; D is possibly TRBD1 (5 bases). Trimming pared 0 bases from V and 4 bases from J, leaving 14 bases between. Germline loops: CDR1 LGHNA, CDR2 YSLEER. The length of the CDR3 is 16 residues. In DNA form, the CDR3 reads TGCGCCAGCAGCCAAGATCACAGGTCAGGCCCAGATACGCAGTATTTT. It translates to CASSQDHRSGPDTQYF.

This chain joins TRBV6-1 and TRBJ2-7; a possible D gene is TRBD2 (6 bases). Trimming took off 6 bases at V and 3 bases at J, with 15 bases between the two ends. The CDR3 consists of 14 residues. Germline CDR1 reads MNHNS; CDR2 reads SASEGT. The DNA for the CDR3 is TGTGCCAGCAGAGAGGCGGGGCCTTACTACGAGCAGTACTTC. It is translated as CASREAGPYYEQYF.

V is TRBV14 and J is TRBJ2-7, with no clear D. Trimming stripped 1 base from V and 3 bases from J, with 13 bases between. Germline assignment: CDR1 SGHDN and CDR2 FVKESK. The length of the CDR3 is 15 residues. CDR3 residues: CASSQGRAISYEQYF. The CDR3 nucleotides are TGTGCCAGCAGCCAAGGTAGGGCCATCAGCTACGAGCAGTACTTC.

About this clone: The same CDR3 arises from other DNA sequences in this sample as well. V and J are TRBV7-9 and TRBJ1-1, with D possibly being TRBD1 (5 bases). The germline gives CDR1 SEHNR, CDR2 FQNEAQ (reference sequence). The CDR3 consists of 12 residues. The V end was cut by 5 bases, the J end by 4 bases, with 8 bases between. The CDR3 DNA reads TGTGCCAGCAGCCAGGGAGGCACTGAAGCTTTCTTT. Translating it yields CASSQGGTEAFF. Together with reference TRBV7-9 and TRBJ1-1, the CDR3 gives the full variable domain: DTGVSQNPRHKITKRGQNVTFRCDPISEHNRLYWYRQTLGQGPEFLTYFQNEAQLEKSRLLSDRFSAERPKGSFSTLEIQRTEQGDSAMYLCASSQGGTEAFFGQGTRLTVV.

This chain uses TRBV19 with TRBJ2-7; the D call may be TRBD1 or TRBD2 (5 bases each). The CDR3 length is 14 residues. Trimming removed 6 bases at V and 3 bases at J, with 15 bases between. The germline gives CDR1 LNHDA, CDR2 SQIVND (reference sequence). The CDR3 DNA reads TGTGCCAGTAGCCCGGGACCGACCAACTACGAGCAGTACTTC. It translates to CASSPGPTNYEQYF.

CDR3 nucleotides: TGTGCCAGCAGTTTTTCGGGAGCGGGAGGGCTTCGGGAGCAGTTCTTC. It specifies CASSFSGAGGLREQFF. The chain is built from TRBV6-6 and TRBJ2-1, with 10 positions matching TRBD2. The CDR3 sequence is 16 residues long. Per germline, CDR1 MNHNY and CDR2 SVGAGI (reference sequence). Trimming removed 4 bases from V and 10 bases from J; junction bases left unmatched: 13.

V usage is TRBV5-1 and J usage is TRBJ2-3, with 13 nucleotides matching TRBD2. The CDR3 sequence is 15 residues long. The V gene end was trimmed by 2 bases and the J gene end by 5 bases; junction bases not matched to a gene: 2. The germline CDR1 and CDR2 sequences are SGHRS and YFSETQ. CDR3 sequence (DNA): TGCGCCAGCAGCTTAAGACTAGCGGGAGGAGATACGCAGTATTTT. Its translation: CASSLRLAGGDTQYF.

V usage is TRBV10-3 and J usage is TRBJ2-1; no firm D call. This CDR3 region has 11 residues. Trimming took 8 bases from V and 4 from J, leaving 6 bases between them. Germline CDR1 is ENHRY and CDR2 is SYGVKD. The CDR3 DNA reads TGTGCCATCTCGACGTACAATGAGCAGTTCTTC. Protein product: CAISTYNEQFF.

The chain employs TRBV27 and TRBJ2-7, with a weak D call TRBD1 (6 bases). The CDR3 runs to 15 residues. V was shortened by 5 bases and J by 5 bases, with 19 bases between the two germline ends. Germline V lookup: CDR1 MNHEY, CDR2 SMNVEV (reference sequence). Here the CDR3 reads CASSPRWDTSHEQYF. The CDR3 DNA reads TGTGCCAGCAGTCCTCGTTGGGACACGTCCCACGAGCAGTACTTC.

This chain joins TRBV28 and TRBJ1-5, with a tentative D call TRBD1 (5 bases). CDR3 size: 16 residues. Looked up from germline, CDR1 is MDHEN and CDR2 is SYDVKM. Trimming stripped 7 bases from V and 2 bases from J, with 18 bases between. The CDR3 region is CASTSLRGVGNQPQHF. The CDR3 nucleotides are TGTGCCAGCACCTCCTTGAGGGGAGTGGGCAATCAGCCCCAGCATTTT.

This chain joins TRBV27 and TRBJ2-7, with 12 bases lining up with TRBD1. The germline V gene has CDR1 MNHEY and CDR2 SMNVEV (reference sequence). This CDR3 contains 15 residues. The ends lost 5 bases at V and 3 bases at J; junction bases unmatched: 5. CDR3 DNA sequence: TGTGCCAGCAGTATCGGGACAGGGGGCTTCTACGAGCAGTACTTC. This sequence encodes CASSIGTGGFYEQYF.